This T cell receptor beta chain appears in the sequencing data of a study of T cells after yellow fever vaccination. In TCRdb, the 5' RACE reads were re-called with MiXCR into one record per CDR3 protein. The sample has around 63,000 distinct CDR3 sequences, approximately 8% seen once; the top ten hold less than 40%. This clonotype was observed many times. This clonotype was sampled from a man between 25 and 39 years old who received the YFV17D yellow fever vaccine. Source: CD8+ T cells sorted from PBMCs, taken 15 days after the yellow fever booster vaccination.

CDR3 DNA: TGTGCCAGCAGTTACTCGACACTAACAGGCCAGCCCCAGCATTTT. Its protein is CASSYSTLTGQPQHF. V is TRBV6-2 or TRBV6-3 and J is TRBJ1-5, with a possible D match to TRBD1 (5 bases). The germline V and J ends were trimmed by 0 bases and 7 bases, with 13 bases remaining between them. CDR3 length: 15 residues. Germline-derived CDR1 and CDR2 are MNHEY and SVGEGT.